This TCR beta chain is drawn from a study of immune evolution from preneoplasia to lung adenocarcinoma. Study-level findings and limits: Top clone frequencies peaked in normal lung, apparently declining through invasive adenocarcinoma. Later-stage lesions seemingly showed higher T cell density and diversity than normal lung.

The CDR3 consists of 15 residues. The V end was cut by 6 bases, the J end by 1 base, with 15 bases between. Germline loops: CDR1 MNHNY, CDR2 SVGAGI (reference sequence). Turning to this clone: Its antigen is unknown.

Patients had resection in Japan or China between 2014 and 2017. Two lung cancer pathologists independently confirmed each histologic diagnosis. Some clones are missing from TCRdb's copy, which holds only in-frame ones; the method was immunoSEQ multiplex PCR. The table lists more than 3,500 clones, about 80% of them singletons. The chain joins TRBV6-6 to TRBJ1-1; no firm D call. Material: FFPE normal lung tissue adjacent to the tumor. The source of this sequence is a person over 45 with lung adenocarcinoma. This chain's CDR3 is CASSPQSSWNTEAFF. Written as DNA, the CDR3 is TGTGCCAGCAGCCCACAATCGTCGTGGAACACTGAAGCTTTCTTT.